The following is a TCR beta chain sequence with its context. Its matching antigen is unknown. This record belongs to a study of tumor-infiltrating lymphocytes in localized non-small cell lung cancer. General study points: Compared with uninvolved lung, tumors showed higher T cell infiltration by TCRbeta sequencing.

Germline CDR1 SGHRS, CDR2 YFSETQ. CDR3 length: 16 residues. Trimming at V came to 1 base and at J to 5 bases, leaving 7 bases not matched to a gene. The assay was immunoSEQ multiplex PCR, and TCRdb's table has in-frame clones only and misses some. The sample carries some 30,000 clones, 75% to 90% recorded once. This TCR came from a human donor with non-small cell lung cancer. The chain employs TRBV5-1 and TRBJ1-4; 8 nucleotides agree with TRBD1. Sequencing used lung tumor tissue. The CDR3 sequence: CASSLFGTGGNEKLFF. DNA for the CDR3: TGCGCCAGCAGCTTGTTCGGAACAGGGGGAAATGAAAAACTGTTTTTT.